Following are 9 T cell receptor beta chains from one sample sequenced in a study of early T cells in non-severe SARS-CoV-2 infection. TCRdb used MiXCR to reprocess the 5' RACE reads, holding one entry per CDR3 protein. The repertoire holds about 77,000 distinct CDR3 sequences, with about 15% as singletons. Material for sequencing was whole blood. The receptors here all came from an adult who was a healthcare worker with PCR-confirmed SARS-CoV-2 infection or an uninfected control (not recorded which).

The sample holds a few counts of this clonotype. The V gene is TRBV28, the J gene TRBJ2-1, with D perhaps matching TRBD1 or TRBD2 (5 bases each). Germline V gene data show CDR1 as MDHEN and CDR2 as SYDVKM. V was shortened by 3 bases and J by 6 bases, with 15 bases between the two germline ends. This CDR3 contains 15 residues. The CDR3 reads CASSLIHGAGNEQFF. CDR3 bases: TGTGCCAGCAGTTTGATTCACGGGGCCGGCAATGAGCAGTTCTTC.

This clonotype was observed a handful of times. J is TRBJ1-1 and V is TRBV6-1, with D tentatively TRBD1 (6 bases). The germline CDR1 and CDR2 sequences are MNHNS and SASEGT. V was trimmed by 4 bases and J by 1 base, leaving 16 bases between them. CDR3 size: 16 residues. This chain's CDR3 is CASSVRTGTTNTEAFF. The CDR3 DNA follows: TGTGCCAGCAGTGTAAGAACCGGGACAACGAACACTGAAGCTTTCTTT.

This clonotype was observed at least ten times. The rearrangement joins TRBV30 to TRBJ2-3; 7 bases are shared with TRBD2. CDR3 length: 12 amino acids. Germline V gives CDR1 GTSNPN, CDR2 SVGIG (reference sequence). This chain's CDR3 is CGGGNITDTQYF. The CDR3 coding sequence is TGTGGGGGGGGAAATATCACAGATACGCAGTATTTT.

J is TRBJ2-5 and V is TRBV2, with 10 bases aligning to TRBD1. This CDR3 contains 13 residues. CDR1 and CDR2 from the germline V gene are SNHLY and FYNNEI. V shed 9 bases and J 5 bases; nucleotides not matched to a gene: 6. CDR3 nucleotide sequence: TGTGCCAGGGGACAGGGGCGATCGGAGACCCAGTACTTC. Translating it yields CARGQGRSETQYF.

V and J are TRBV12-3 or TRBV12-4 and TRBJ1-2; D might be TRBD1 (5 bases). The V end lost 3 bases, the J end lost 6 bases, and 11 bases lay between the germline ends. The CDR3 spans 13 residues. The CDR3 spells CASSFNQGHGYTF. In DNA form, the CDR3 reads TGTGCCAGCAGTTTTAACCAGGGCCATGGCTACACCTTC.

The chain links TRBV30 to TRBJ2-3; 8 bases line up with TRBD2. This CDR3 spans 15 amino acids. J gave up 3 bases and V 2 bases, and 7 bases lay outside the gene matches. Germline-derived CDR1 and CDR2 are GTSNPN and SVGIG (reference sequence). CDR3 nucleotides: TGTGCCTGGAGTTCCTACGGGGGGGCGACAGATACGCAGTATTTT. Translation gives CAWSSYGGATDTQYF.

This clonotype has only a few counts. The chain is built from TRBV7-3 and TRBJ1-5; D may be TRBD1 (5 bases). The V and J ends lost 0 bases and 9 bases respectively, with 12 bases between them. The CDR3 covers 14 residues. CDR1 and CDR2 (germline): SGHTA, FQGTGA. Here the CDR3 DNA reads TGTGCCAGCAGCTTAACAGGACCCGGGGCGCCCCAGCATTTT. This sequence encodes CASSLTGPGAPQHF.

The chain has TRBV29-1 and TRBJ2-7, with D possibly matching TRBD1 (6 bases). Germline CDR1 reads SQVTM; CDR2 reads ANQGSEA. The length of the CDR3 is 14 residues. CDR3 residues: CNPLRSGASYEQYF. In DNA form, the CDR3 reads TGCAACCCTCTAAGATCAGGGGCCTCCTACGAGCAGTACTTC.

V gene TRBV5-1 combines with J gene TRBJ2-7; no clear D. CDR1 SGHRS and CDR2 YFSETQ come from the germline V gene. The length of the CDR3 is 12 residues. V lost 3 bases and J lost 0, with 4 bases in between. CDR3 DNA: TGCGCCAGCAGCTCTCCCTCCTACGAGCAGTACTTC. Amino acids: CASSSPSYEQYF.